One sample yielded the 9 T cell receptor beta chains listed below, sequenced in a study of blood T cell repertoires in COVID-19. The protocol was immunoSEQ multiplex PCR, while the TCRdb copy is restricted to in-frame clones and leaves out a portion. Of 150,000 to 200,000 clones in the sample, approximately 80% are singletons; the top ten hold 10% to 15%. Specimen: PBMCs or T cells enriched from blood (not recorded which). All receptors derive from a woman in her fifties or sixties who had recovered from COVID-19.

The V call is TRBV29-1, the J call TRBJ2-7, with a tentative D call TRBD1 (7 bases). CDR1 and CDR2 (germline): SQVTM, ANQGSEA. There are 12 residues in the CDR3. Trimming took 6 bases from V and 2 from J, leaving 11 bases between them. The CDR3: CSVGGTAYEQYF. The DNA of the CDR3 is TGCAGCGTGGGCGGGACAGCCTACGAGCAGTACTTC.

The genes are TRBV10-1 and TRBJ2-5, with 7 bases that match TRBD1. The germline V gene encodes CDR1 WNHNN and CDR2 SYGVQD (reference sequence). Unmatched junction bases numbered 5, after V lost 2 bases and J lost 2 bases. The CDR3 spans 15 residues. This CDR3 is CASSENRGGQETQYF. CDR3 bases: TGCGCCAGCAGTGAGAACAGGGGTGGGCAAGAGACCCAGTACTTC.

The sample holds one count of this clone. The chain employs TRBV5-4 and TRBJ2-1; 9 nucleotides agree with TRBD1. Germline CDR1 and CDR2: SGHNT and YYREEE (reference sequence). Losses at the gene ends were 4 bases for V and 8 bases for J; bases not matched to a gene: 10. The CDR3 spans 15 residues. The CDR3 sequence: CASSPTGGRGYEQFF. The DNA of the CDR3 is TGTGCCAGCAGCCCCACAGGGGGCAGGGGGTATGAGCAGTTCTTC.

The CDR3 spells CAWSQGARTNEKLFF. The CDR3 DNA follows: TGTGCCTGGAGTCAGGGGGCGAGGACTAATGAAAAACTGTTTTTT. The chain couples TRBV30 to TRBJ1-4; 8 bases fit TRBD1. CDR1 and CDR2 from the germline V gene are GTSNPN and SVGIG (reference sequence). The V gene end was trimmed by 2 bases and the J gene end by 2 bases; junction bases not matched to a gene: 4. There are 15 residues in the CDR3.

Of note for this clone: Other DNA sequences in this sample translate to the same CDR3. The rearrangement links TRBV5-1 to TRBJ1-1, with D possibly TRBD1 on 6 matching bases. The CDR3 runs to 14 residues. V was trimmed by 2 bases and J by 4 bases, leaving 12 bases between them. Germline CDR1 is SGHRS and CDR2 is YFSETQ. In DNA, the CDR3 is TGCGCCAGCAGCTTACAGGGCACTGGCACTGAAGCTTTCTTT. Its protein product is CASSLQGTGTEAFF.

The chain has TRBV7-6 and TRBJ2-2; TRBD1 matches 7 bases. Trimming removed 6 bases from V and 7 bases from J; junction bases left unmatched: 8. The CDR3 totals 14 residues. The V gene's germline CDR1 is SGHVS and CDR2 FNYEAQ. CDR3 in amino acids: CASRDGTVVGELFF. CDR3 nucleotide sequence: TGTGCCAGCAGAGACGGGACAGTCGTCGGGGAGCTGTTTTTT.

As regards this clone: The same CDR3 can be traced to other DNA sequences in this sample. The chain has TRBV12-3 or TRBV12-4 and TRBJ1-5; unclear D gene. The CDR3 is 13 residues long. The V end lost 1 base, the J end lost 4 bases, and 5 bases lay between the germline ends. The CDR3 is CASSLGVNQPQHF. The CDR3 region has the DNA TGTGCCAGCAGTTTAGGAGTAAATCAGCCCCAGCATTTT.

The rearrangement links TRBV6-5 to TRBJ1-1; perhaps TRBD1 as D (5 bases). The CDR3 totals 13 residues. Trimming took 5 bases from V and 5 from J, leaving 12 bases between them. CDR1 is MNHEY and CDR2 is SVGAGI in the germline V gene. DNA for the CDR3: TGTGCCAGCAGTAACCCAGGGATAACTGAAGCTTTCTTT. Its translation: CASSNPGITEAFF.

The chain joins TRBV19 to TRBJ1-5, with TRBD1 identical over 7 bases. The CDR3 is made up of 14 amino acids. CDR1 is LNHDA, CDR2 SQIVND, per germline (reference sequence). V trimming: 8 bases; J trimming: 8 bases; junction bases outside the gene matches: 12. This CDR3 reads CASGDRGQGEPQHF. CDR3 bases: TGTGCCAGTGGGGATAGGGGGCAGGGAGAGCCCCAGCATTTT.